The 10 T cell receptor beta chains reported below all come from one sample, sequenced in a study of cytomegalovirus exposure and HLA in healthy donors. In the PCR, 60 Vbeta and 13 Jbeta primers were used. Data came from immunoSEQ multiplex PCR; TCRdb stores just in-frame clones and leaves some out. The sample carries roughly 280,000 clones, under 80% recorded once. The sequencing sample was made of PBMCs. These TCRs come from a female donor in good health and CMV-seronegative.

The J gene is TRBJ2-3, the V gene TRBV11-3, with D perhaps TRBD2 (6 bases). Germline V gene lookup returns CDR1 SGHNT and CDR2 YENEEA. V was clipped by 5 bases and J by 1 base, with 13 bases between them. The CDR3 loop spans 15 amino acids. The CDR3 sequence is CASSRGIIGTDTQYF. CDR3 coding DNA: TGTGCCAGCAGCCGCGGGATTATCGGCACAGATACGCAGTATTTT.

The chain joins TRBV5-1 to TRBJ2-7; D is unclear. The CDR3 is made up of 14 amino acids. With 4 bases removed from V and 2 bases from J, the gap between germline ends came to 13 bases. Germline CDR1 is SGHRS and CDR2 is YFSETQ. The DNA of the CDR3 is TGCGCCAGCAGCCTCATTGGCGGCCCCTACGAGCAGTACTTC. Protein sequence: CASSLIGGPYEQYF.

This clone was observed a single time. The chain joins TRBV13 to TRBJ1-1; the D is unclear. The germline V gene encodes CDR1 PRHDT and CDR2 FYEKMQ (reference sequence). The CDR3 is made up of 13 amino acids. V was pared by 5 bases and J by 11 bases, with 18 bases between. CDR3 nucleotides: TGTGCCAGCAGCGTATTGCTCCCGAATGAGGCTTTCTTT. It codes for CASSVLLPNEAFF.

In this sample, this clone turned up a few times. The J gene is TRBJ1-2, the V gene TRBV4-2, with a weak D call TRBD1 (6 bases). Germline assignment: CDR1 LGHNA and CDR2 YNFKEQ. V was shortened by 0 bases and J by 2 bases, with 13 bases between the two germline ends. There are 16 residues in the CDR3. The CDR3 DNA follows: TGTGCCAGCAGCCAAGATCCCGGGGGGCCGAACTATGGCTACACCTTC. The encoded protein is CASSQDPGGPNYGYTF.

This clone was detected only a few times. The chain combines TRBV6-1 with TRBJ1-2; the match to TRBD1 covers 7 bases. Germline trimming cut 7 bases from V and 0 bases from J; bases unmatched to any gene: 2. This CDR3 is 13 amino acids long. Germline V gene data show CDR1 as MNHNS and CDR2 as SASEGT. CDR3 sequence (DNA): TGTGCCAGCACAGGGACAGCTAACTATGGCTACACCTTC. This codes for CASTGTANYGYTF.

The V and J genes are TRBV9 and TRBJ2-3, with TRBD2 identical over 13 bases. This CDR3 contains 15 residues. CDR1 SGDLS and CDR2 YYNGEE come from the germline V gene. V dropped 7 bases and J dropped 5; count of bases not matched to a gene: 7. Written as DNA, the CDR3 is TGTGCCAGCGGACAAGGACTAGCGGGAGTAGATACGCAGTATTTT. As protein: CASGQGLAGVDTQYF.

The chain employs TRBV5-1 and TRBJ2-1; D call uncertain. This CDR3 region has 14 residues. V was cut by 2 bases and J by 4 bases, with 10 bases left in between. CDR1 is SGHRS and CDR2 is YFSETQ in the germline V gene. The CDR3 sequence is CASSLSNAYNEQFF. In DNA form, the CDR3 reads TGCGCCAGCAGCTTAAGTAACGCGTACAATGAGCAGTTCTTC.

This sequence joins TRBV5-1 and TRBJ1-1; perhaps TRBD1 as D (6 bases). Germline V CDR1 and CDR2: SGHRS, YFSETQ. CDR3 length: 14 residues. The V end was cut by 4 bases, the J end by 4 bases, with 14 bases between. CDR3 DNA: TGCGCCAGCAGCATCCAGGGGAAGGGCACTGAAGCTTTCTTT. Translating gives CASSIQGKGTEAFF.

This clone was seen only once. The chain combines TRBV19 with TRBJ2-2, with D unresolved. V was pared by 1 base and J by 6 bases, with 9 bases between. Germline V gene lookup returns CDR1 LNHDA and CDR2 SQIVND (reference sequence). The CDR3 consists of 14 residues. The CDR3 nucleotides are TGTGCCAGTAGTATAGGGGCTGTGGCCGGGGAGCTGTTTTTT. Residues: CASSIGAVAGELFF.

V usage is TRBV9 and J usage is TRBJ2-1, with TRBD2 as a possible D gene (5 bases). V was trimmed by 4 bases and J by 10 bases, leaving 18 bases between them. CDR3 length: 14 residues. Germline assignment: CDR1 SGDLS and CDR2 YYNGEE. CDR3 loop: CASSTRTGEGEQFF. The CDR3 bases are TGTGCCAGCAGCACCCGGACGGGCGAGGGAGAGCAGTTCTTC.